This T cell receptor beta chain emerged from a study of cytomegalovirus exposure and HLA in healthy donors. Findings and caveats of the study: Reports state that TCR beta sequences accurately predicted most subjects' HLA-A and HLA-B alleles.

After removal of 0 bases from V and 5 bases from J, the junction contained 10 bases not matched to a gene. The germline V gene encodes CDR1 SGDLS and CDR2 YYNGEE. The CDR3 is 16 residues long. Healthy bone marrow donors made up the cohort. It was with 60 Vbeta and 13 Jbeta primers that the PCR ran. Some clones are missing from TCRdb's copy, which holds only in-frame ones; the method was immunoSEQ multiplex PCR. The sample consists of 70,000 to 100,000 clones, around 70% of them appearing once. To note about this clone: Its antigen is not known.

The V call is TRBV9, the J call TRBJ2-5, with 7 bases that match TRBD1. The clonotype was recovered from a man aged 50 or older in good health and CMV-seronegative. The sequenced sample was PBMCs. CDR3 coding DNA: TGTGCCAGCAGCGTAGGTCCCAACAGGGGCGGCGAGACCCAGTACTTC. It translates to CASSVGPNRGGETQYF.